This entry describes one T cell receptor (beta chain). Its specificity is not known. Per the germline V gene, CDR1 is MGHRA and CDR2 is YSYEKL. V was clipped by 1 base and J by 0 bases, with 13 bases between them. The CDR3 is 16 residues long. The record originates from a study of CD8+ T cells in alopecia areata. Study findings and constraints: Across lesional scalp, and particularly alopecia totalis/universalis, clonality surpassed that of normal scalp.

Isolated RNA was reverse transcribed into cDNA used as the sequencing template. Only in-frame clones appear in the TCRdb table, and some are missing; sequencing was by immunoSEQ multiplex PCR. This sample carries some 56,000 clones, approximately 96% of them seen once, and the ten largest clones take approximately 24%. The sequenced sample was CD8+ T cells sorted from blood, obtained at week 0. The clonotype comes from a human donor with alopecia areata. The V and J genes are TRBV4-1 and TRBJ2-7; D may be TRBD1 or TRBD2 (6 bases each). CDR3 region: CASSQVRGVYSYEQYF. The CDR3 nucleotides read TGCGCCAGCAGCCAAGTAAGGGGGGTGTACTCCTACGAGCAGTACTTC.